These 30 T cell receptor beta chains share one sample of origin, sequenced in a study of Ad26.COV2.S vaccination and SARS-CoV-2 variants. Some clones are missing from TCRdb's copy, which holds only in-frame ones; the method was immunoSEQ multiplex PCR. The top ten hold 2% to 2.5% of the sample, which has some 300,000 clones, approximately 80% seen once. The sample's treatment: over 15 received Ad26.COV2.S at low or high dose, single or two shots; five or six received placebo; per-sample allocation not given. Following the first vaccine or placebo injection, samples were taken on day 63. The sequenced sample was peripheral blood, obtained in a trial of Ad26.COV2.S vaccine versus placebo. The receptors originated from a person aged 18-65 years who received the Ad26.COV2.S COVID-19 vaccine or a placebo.

The chain employs TRBV10-1 and TRBJ2-3, with 7 bases fitting TRBD1. CDR1 is WNHNN and CDR2 is SYGVQD in the germline V gene (reference sequence). The CDR3 length is 17 residues. Trimming at V came to 1 base and at J to 6 bases, leaving 13 bases not matched to a gene. For the CDR3, the DNA is TGCGCCAGCAGTGAGTTTAAAGGGGGCCTAGGGGCCGATACGCAGTATTTT. Translation: CASSEFKGGLGADTQYF.

This clone was detected only once. The chain employs TRBV6-5 and TRBJ1-5; TRBD1 matches 8 bases. CDR3 length equals 13 residues. Germline V gene data show CDR1 as MNHEY and CDR2 as SVGAGI. J lost 6 bases, V lost 6 bases, and 4 bases had no gene match. The CDR3 sequence: CASRPGQAQPQHF. The CDR3 bases are TGTGCCAGCAGACCGGGACAGGCTCAGCCCCAGCATTTT.

J is TRBJ1-3 and V is TRBV6-5, with 9 positions matching TRBD1. V was clipped by 7 bases and J by 0 bases; unmatched bases: 4. The germline gives CDR1 MNHEY, CDR2 SVGAGI. This CDR3 has 15 residues. The CDR3 nucleotides read TGTGCCAGCAAATCGGACAGGGGCTCTGGAAACACCATATATTTT. It specifies CASKSDRGSGNTIYF.

The chain couples TRBV6-5 to TRBJ2-7, with D unresolved. The CDR3 is 15 residues long. The V end was cut by 6 bases, the J end by 3 bases, with 18 bases between. Germline V lookup: CDR1 MNHEY, CDR2 SVGAGI. CDR3 sequence (DNA): TGTGCCAGCAGACTCGAATTCGACCGTGACTACGAGCAGTACTTC. It yields the protein CASRLEFDRDYEQYF.

This clone was recorded a few times. V gene TRBV7-9 combines with J gene TRBJ1-3; D remains ambiguous. The CDR3 sequence is 14 residues long. V lost 5 bases and J lost 0, with 8 bases in between. Germline V gene data show CDR1 as SEHNR and CDR2 as FQNEAQ (reference sequence). The CDR3 nucleotides read TGTGCCAGCAGCCCCCCCAGCTCTGGAAACACCATATATTTT. It codes for CASSPPSSGNTIYF.

The gene calls are TRBV4-2 and TRBJ2-7; TRBD2 is a possible D gene (6 bases). V was trimmed by 6 bases and J by 6 bases, leaving 21 bases between them. Germline V lookup: CDR1 LGHNA, CDR2 YNFKEQ. The CDR3 contains 15 residues. This CDR3 is CASSREPGILSEQYF. CDR3 bases: TGTGCCAGCAGTCGGGAGCCAGGGATATTGAGCGAGCAGTACTTC.

A word on this clone: This specimen includes other DNA sequences encoding the same CDR3. The chain uses TRBV5-1 and TRBJ2-7; the D is unclear. The CDR3 contains 12 residues. Trimming took 0 bases from V and 7 from J, leaving 8 bases between them. The germline V gene has CDR1 SGHRS and CDR2 YFSETQ. The CDR3 DNA is TGCGCCAGCAGCTTGGAGGGTGTAGAGCAGTACTTC. Protein product: CASSLEGVEQYF.

The CDR3 DNA follows: TGTGCCACCAGTGATTTATTAGGGGGCGACGGCTACACCTTC. Its translation: CATSDLLGGDGYTF. The chain combines TRBV24-1 with TRBJ1-2, with 7 bases fitting TRBD1. J gave up 8 bases and V 1 base, and 6 bases lay outside the gene matches. Germline CDR1 and CDR2: KGHDR and SFDVKD. This CDR3 comprises 14 residues.

This chain joins TRBV5-5 and TRBJ2-7, with D possibly TRBD1 on 6 matching bases. The V gene's germline CDR1 is SGHKS and CDR2 YYEKEE (reference sequence). The CDR3 spans 15 residues. The V end lost 4 bases, the J end lost 2 bases, and 16 bases lay between the germline ends. The CDR3 DNA is TGTGCCAGCAGCCACCCAGGGGCAGGGGCCTACGAGCAGTACTTC. Translation gives CASSHPGAGAYEQYF.

This sequence joins TRBV15 and TRBJ1-2; no definite D call. This CDR3 contains 15 residues. Trimming removed 0 bases from V and 4 bases from J, with 12 bases in between. Germline CDR1 and CDR2: LNHNV and YYDKDF (reference sequence). CDR3 in DNA: TGTGCCACCAGCAGAGACTCCCCGGAGTTCTATGGCTACACCTTC. Its translation is CATSRDSPEFYGYTF.

This chain links TRBV28 with TRBJ2-7; 16 bases line up with TRBD2. This CDR3 spans 15 amino acids. V lost 6 bases, J lost 3 bases, and 2 bases stayed unmatched. Germline CDR1 is MDHEN and CDR2 is SYDVKM. CDR3 DNA: TGTGCCAGCAGGGGACTAGCGGGGGGGAGCTACGAGCAGTACTTC. Translated: CASRGLAGGSYEQYF.

This clone appeared a single time. A read error may account for a junction end that differs from germline. This rearrangement joins TRBV18 to TRBJ2-7; D is undetermined. This CDR3 contains 15 residues. The germline V gene has CDR1 KGHSH and CDR2 LQKENI. As DNA, the CDR3 is TGTGCCAGCTCACCGCGACAACTTAGATCCTCCGAGCAGTACTTC. This encodes CASSPRQLRSSEQYF.

This clone turned up a few times. The chain carries TRBV2 and TRBJ1-2, with TRBD1 identical over 7 bases. Germline CDR1 and CDR2: SNHLY and FYNNEI. The V segment lost 5 bases and the J segment 7 bases; nucleotides outside the gene matches: 16. The CDR3 extends over 16 amino acids. The CDR3 DNA follows: TGTGCCAGCAGTTATACCGGGACAGCTGCAACTAGTGGCTACACCTTC. Amino acid sequence: CASSYTGTAATSGYTF.

This clone was counted between two and nine times. Different DNA sequences within this sample yield the same CDR3. The chain couples TRBV18 to TRBJ1-5; perhaps TRBD1 as D (5 bases). The CDR3 runs to 15 residues. Per germline, CDR1 KGHSH and CDR2 LQKENI. V was cut by 3 bases and J by 2 bases, with 11 bases left in between. This CDR3 is CASSPRGAGNQPQHF. DNA for the CDR3: TGTGCCAGCTCACCTCGAGGGGCAGGCAATCAGCCCCAGCATTTT.

This chain connects TRBV7-2 to TRBJ2-3; maybe TRBD2 (6 bases). V was cut by 5 bases and J by 2 bases, with 14 bases left in between. Germline V gene data show CDR1 as SGHTA and CDR2 as FQGNSA. The CDR3 length is 15 residues. The CDR3 DNA sequence: TGTGCCAGCAGCACCGGGACTGCCCCCACAGATACGCAGTATTTT. Translating it yields CASSTGTAPTDTQYF. Filled out from reference TRBV7-2 and TRBJ2-3, the complete variable domain reads GAGVSQSPSNKVTEKGKDVELRCDPISGHTALYWYRQSLGQGLEFLIYFQGNSAPDKSGLPSDRFSAERTGGSVSTLTIQRTQQEDSAVYLCASSTGTAPTDTQYFGPGTRLTVL.

The chain employs TRBV19 and TRBJ1-1; 9 bases fit TRBD1. After removal of 6 bases from V and 4 bases from J, the junction contained 3 bases not matched to a gene. This CDR3 is 13 amino acids long. Germline CDR1 and CDR2: LNHDA and SQIVND (reference sequence). CDR3 sequence (DNA): TGTGCCAGTAGCCGGACAGGGGTCACTGAAGCTTTCTTT. Protein sequence: CASSRTGVTEAFF.

This clone was seen a handful of times. The V and J genes are TRBV19 and TRBJ2-3; 7 nucleotides line up with TRBD2. CDR1 is LNHDA, CDR2 SQIVND, per germline (reference sequence). V dropped 4 bases and J dropped 0; count of bases not matched to a gene: 4. The CDR3 length is 15 residues. CDR3 in DNA: TGTGCCAGTAGTAGGGGGGGTGCTAGCACAGATACGCAGTATTTT. Translated: CASSRGGASTDTQYF.

This clone appeared a few times. V gene TRBV2 combines with J gene TRBJ2-5; D perhaps matches TRBD2 (5 bases). From germline, CDR1 is SNHLY and CDR2 FYNNEI. This CDR3 has 13 amino acids. Trimming shortened V by 7 bases and J by 8 bases, and 17 bases separated the two germline ends. CDR3 sequence: CASTPPSAETQYF. The CDR3 DNA reads as TGTGCCAGCACCCCCCCCTCAGCGGAAACCCAGTACTTC.

This chain links TRBV6-5 with TRBJ1-1; D might be TRBD1 (5 bases). The CDR3 loop spans 15 amino acids. CDR1 is MNHEY, CDR2 SVGAGI, per germline. V was trimmed by 0 bases and J by 4 bases, leaving 12 bases between them. The CDR3 here is CASSYSAGTGTEAFF. Here the CDR3 DNA reads TGTGCCAGCAGTTACTCCGCTGGGACGGGCACTGAAGCTTTCTTT.

The chain combines TRBV2 with TRBJ2-7; TRBD2 agrees at 8 bases. The CDR3 runs 13 residues. The ends lost 2 bases at V and 6 bases at J; junction bases unmatched: 3. The germline gives CDR1 SNHLY, CDR2 FYNNEI. The CDR3 DNA reads as TGTGCCAGCAGTGAATTTCTAGCGGGCGAGCAGTACTTC. It is translated as CASSEFLAGEQYF.

V and J are TRBV29-1 and TRBJ1-1, with TRBD1 identical over 8 bases. Per the germline V gene, CDR1 is SQVTM and CDR2 is ANQGSEA. The CDR3 has 13 amino acids. V shed 8 bases and J 5 bases; nucleotides not matched to a gene: 10. CDR3 protein: CSPATGVRTEAFF. For the CDR3, the DNA is TGCAGCCCAGCGACAGGGGTTAGGACTGAAGCTTTCTTT.

The chain joins TRBV7-3 to TRBJ2-3; weak D call: TRBD1 (5 bases). Germline V gives CDR1 SGHTA, CDR2 FQGTGA. The CDR3 covers 22 residues. Deletions cut 6 bases from V and 4 bases from J, with 38 bases between. Written as DNA, the CDR3 is TGTGCCAGCAGGCGCACGATACGGCCCTTAGGGGTTAGGTCGGCAGATCCAGATACGCAGTATTTT. It yields the protein CASRRTIRPLGVRSADPDTQYF.

The rearrangement joins TRBV9 to TRBJ2-3, with 8 nucleotides matching TRBD2. The CDR3 covers 16 residues. The J segment lost 3 bases and the V segment lost 4 bases, leaving 10 bases of the junction unmatched. Per the germline V gene, CDR1 is SGDLS and CDR2 is YYNGEE. CDR3: CASSLASGGGTDTQYF. The CDR3 DNA is TGTGCCAGCAGCCTAGCAAGCGGGGGCGGTACAGATACGCAGTATTTT.

The chain uses TRBV18 and TRBJ1-1; D remains ambiguous. Per the germline V gene, CDR1 is KGHSH and CDR2 is LQKENI. CDR3 length equals 18 residues. The V end lost 4 bases, the J end lost 0 bases, and 21 bases lay between the germline ends. CDR3 region: CASSRTNFGRRMNTEAFF. In DNA, the CDR3 is TGTGCCAGCTCACGCACTAATTTCGGACGTCGCATGAACACTGAAGCTTTCTTT.

The rearrangement uses TRBV7-9 and TRBJ2-7, with 9 nucleotides matching TRBD2. V shed 5 bases, J shed 4 bases, and the junction held 6 bases outside the gene matches. CDR1 is SEHNR and CDR2 is FQNEAQ in the germline V gene (reference sequence). There are 14 residues in the CDR3. In DNA, the CDR3 is TGTGCCAGCAGCCCGCGGGAGGGTCCATACGAGCAGTACTTC. Encoded protein: CASSPREGPYEQYF.

V and J are TRBV18 and TRBJ1-5; D is uncertain. CDR3 length: 13 amino acids. Trimming took off 6 bases at V and 0 bases at J, with 6 bases between the two ends. Germline CDR1 is KGHSH and CDR2 is LQKENI. CDR3 amino acids: CASSTYSNQPQHF. The CDR3 nucleotides are TGTGCCAGCTCTACATATAGCAATCAGCCCCAGCATTTT. The full variable domain, its missing parts supplied by reference TRBV18 and TRBJ1-5, is NAGVMQNPRHLVRRRGQEARLRCSPMKGHSHVYWYRQLPEEGLKFMVYLQKENIIDESGMPKERFSAEFPKEGPSILRIQQVVRGDSAAYFCASSTYSNQPQHFGDGTRLSIL.

The chain recombines TRBV2 with TRBJ2-3; no clear D gene. The V end was cut by 6 bases, the J end by 2 bases, with 15 bases between. CDR3 length equals 15 residues. Germline V gives CDR1 SNHLY, CDR2 FYNNEI. The CDR3 DNA reads as TGTGCCAGCAGCGAGGCTGGAGTACCCACAGATACGCAGTATTTT. Its protein is CASSEAGVPTDTQYF.

This sequence joins TRBV7-9 and TRBJ1-1; D uncertain. CDR1 and CDR2 (germline): SEHNR, FQNEAQ (reference sequence). The CDR3 runs to 15 residues. Trimming removed 0 bases from V and 6 bases from J, with 14 bases in between. The CDR3 spells CASSLAVGSLPEAFF. CDR3 nucleotides: TGTGCCAGCAGCTTAGCGGTGGGCAGCCTGCCTGAAGCTTTCTTT. Variable domain in full (rest from reference TRBV7-9 and TRBJ1-1): DTGVSQNPRHKITKRGQNVTFRCDPISEHNRLYWYRQTLGQGPEFLTYFQNEAQLEKSRLLSDRFSAERPKGSFSTLEIQRTEQGDSAMYLCASSLAVGSLPEAFFGQGTRLTVV.

This chain uses TRBV1 with TRBJ1-1; no check of the table's D call, TRBD1, against the DNA was made. TRBV1 is designated a pseudogene. The length of the CDR3 is 20 residues. CDR3 sequence: CTSSQVLCRDRGALNTEAFF. CDR3 nucleotide sequence: TGCACCAGCAGCCAAGTTCTTTGCCGGGACAGGGGGGCCCTGAACACTGAAGCTTTCTTT.

The genes are TRBV2 and TRBJ1-5; a possible D gene is TRBD1 (6 bases). This CDR3 comprises 15 residues. V dropped 6 bases and J dropped 2 bases, with 14 bases sitting between them. In germline, CDR1 is SNHLY, CDR2 FYNNEI. DNA of the CDR3: TGTGCCAGCAGGGGAACAGGGACCCGCAATCAGCCCCAGCATTTT. This encodes CASRGTGTRNQPQHF.